This TCR beta chain was captured in a study of blood T cells in healthy people across ages. This clonotype was picked up a small number of times. Germline CDR1 is MDHEN and CDR2 is SYDVKM. The CDR3 has 16 amino acids. V was cut by 6 bases and J by 1 base, with 18 bases left in between. The use of a sample-barcoded 5' primer and a J-beta primer mix characterized a second PCR of 7 to 11 cycles. Each cDNA molecule was tagged by a template-switch adaptor with 12 random nucleotides. TCRdb re-called the 5' RACE reads with MiXCR, one entry per CDR3 protein. The top ten hold around 13% of the sample, which has around 1.1 million distinct CDR3 sequences, roughly two fifths seen once. Extractions gave at least 6 micrograms of total RNA per sample.

Sequencing was done on a sample of blood. This chain connects TRBV28 to TRBJ1-2; D is unclear. This sequence was found in a man aged 18 to 30 in good health. In DNA, the CDR3 is TGTGCCAGCAGCCTTCCCGGTGGGGTCCTTAACTATGGCTACACCTTC. It codes for CASSLPGGVLNYGYTF.